This T cell receptor (beta chain) was documented in a study of human T cells and chemical hapten exposure. About the study: Weekly scalp doses of diphenylcyclopropenone were given to patients during the roughly 25-week study.

TCRdb reprocessed the RACE reads via MiXCR and lists one record per CDR3 protein. The profile shows a few hundred thousand distinct CDR3 sequences, about 5% of them singletons. The table lists this clonotype with a few counts. Time point noted: pre-sensitization, week 0. Noted treatment: therapeutic diphenylcyclopropenone sensitization with weekly scalp DPC. Sequences were derived from whole blood, sampled in connection with sensitization to the hapten diphenylcyclopropenone (DPC). The source of this sequence is a woman younger than 30 with alopecia areata. Some clones in this sample may be carry-over from other donors' samples.

In nucleotides, the CDR3 is TGTGCCAGCATCTTAACTAGCGGGGGGCGCGGCATTCAGTACTTC. It translates to CASILTSGGRGIQYF. The genes are TRBV6-1 and TRBJ2-4; 12 nucleotides align to TRBD2. CDR3 length: 15 residues. Germline V gives CDR1 MNHNS, CDR2 SASEGT. V was pared by 7 bases and J by 9 bases, with 10 bases of the junction left unmatched.